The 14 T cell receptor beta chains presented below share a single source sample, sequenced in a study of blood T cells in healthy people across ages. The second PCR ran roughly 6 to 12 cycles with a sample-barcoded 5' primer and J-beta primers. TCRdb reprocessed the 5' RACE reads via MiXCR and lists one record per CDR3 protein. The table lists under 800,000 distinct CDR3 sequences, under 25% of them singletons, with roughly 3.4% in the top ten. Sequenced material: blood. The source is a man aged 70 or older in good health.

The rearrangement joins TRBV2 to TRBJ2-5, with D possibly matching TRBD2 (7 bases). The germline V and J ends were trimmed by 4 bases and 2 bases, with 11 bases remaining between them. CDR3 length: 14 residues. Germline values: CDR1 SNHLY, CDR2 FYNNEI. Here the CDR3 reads CASSGGGAQETQYF. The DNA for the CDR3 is TGTGCCAGCAGTGGTGGGGGGGCTCAAGAGACCCAGTACTTC.

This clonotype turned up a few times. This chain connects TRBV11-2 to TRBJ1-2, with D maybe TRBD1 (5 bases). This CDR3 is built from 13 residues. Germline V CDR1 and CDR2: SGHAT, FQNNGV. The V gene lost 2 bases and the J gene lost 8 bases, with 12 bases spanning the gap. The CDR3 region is CASSLRGGRGYTF. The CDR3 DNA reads TGTGCCAGCAGCTTAAGGGGTGGCCGGGGCTACACCTTC. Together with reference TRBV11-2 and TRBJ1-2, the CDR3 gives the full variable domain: EAGVAQSPRYKIIEKRQSVAFWCNPISGHATLYWYQQILGQGPKLLIQFQNNGVVDDSQLPKDRFSAERLKGVDSTLKIQPAKLEDSAVYLCASSLRGGRGYTFGSGTRLTVV.

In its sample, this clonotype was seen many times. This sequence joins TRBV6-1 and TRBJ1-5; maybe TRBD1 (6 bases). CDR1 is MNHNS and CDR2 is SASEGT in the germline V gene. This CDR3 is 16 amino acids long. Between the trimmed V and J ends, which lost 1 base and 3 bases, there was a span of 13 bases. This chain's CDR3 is CASSEVGGAFNQPQHF. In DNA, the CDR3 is TGTGCCAGCAGTGAAGTCGGGGGGGCTTTCAATCAGCCCCAGCATTTT.

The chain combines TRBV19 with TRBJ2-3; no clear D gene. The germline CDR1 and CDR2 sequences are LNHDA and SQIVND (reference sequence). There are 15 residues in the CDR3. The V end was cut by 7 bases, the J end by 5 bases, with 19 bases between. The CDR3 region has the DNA TGTGCCAGTAAGGGCGTCGGCCATTCGGAAGATACGCAGTATTTT. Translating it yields CASKGVGHSEDTQYF.

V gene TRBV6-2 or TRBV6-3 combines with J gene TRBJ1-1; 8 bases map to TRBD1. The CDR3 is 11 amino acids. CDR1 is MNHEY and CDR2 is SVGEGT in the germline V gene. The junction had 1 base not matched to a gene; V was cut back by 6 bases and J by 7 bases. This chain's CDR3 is CASRDRVEAFF. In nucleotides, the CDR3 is TGTGCCAGCAGGGACAGGGTTGAAGCTTTCTTT.

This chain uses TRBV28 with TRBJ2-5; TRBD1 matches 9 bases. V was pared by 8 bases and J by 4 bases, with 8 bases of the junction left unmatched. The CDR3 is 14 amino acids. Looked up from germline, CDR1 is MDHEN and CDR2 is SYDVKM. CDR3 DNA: TGTGCCAGCGTGGGGACAGGGAGGGGAGAGACCCAGTACTTC. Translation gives CASVGTGRGETQYF.

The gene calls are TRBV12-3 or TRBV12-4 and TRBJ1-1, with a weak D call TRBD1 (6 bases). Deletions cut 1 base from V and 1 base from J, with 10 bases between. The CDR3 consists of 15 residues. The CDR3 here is CASSLEQGANTEAFF. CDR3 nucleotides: TGTGCCAGCAGTTTAGAACAGGGAGCGAACACTGAAGCTTTCTTT.

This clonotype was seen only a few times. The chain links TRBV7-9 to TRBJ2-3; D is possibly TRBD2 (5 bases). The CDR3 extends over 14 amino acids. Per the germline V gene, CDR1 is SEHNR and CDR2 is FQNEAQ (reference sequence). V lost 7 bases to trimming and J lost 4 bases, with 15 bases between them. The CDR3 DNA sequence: TGTGCCAGCACCGAAGGTGGGAGTCCAGATACGCAGTATTTT. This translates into CASTEGGSPDTQYF.

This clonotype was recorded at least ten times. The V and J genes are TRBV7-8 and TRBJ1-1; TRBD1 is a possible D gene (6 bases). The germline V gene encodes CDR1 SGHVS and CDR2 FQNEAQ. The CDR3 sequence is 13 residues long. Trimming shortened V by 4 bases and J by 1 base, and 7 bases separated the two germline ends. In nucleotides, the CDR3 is TGTGCCAGCAGCTCGACAGGGAACACTGAAGCTTTCTTT. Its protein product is CASSSTGNTEAFF.

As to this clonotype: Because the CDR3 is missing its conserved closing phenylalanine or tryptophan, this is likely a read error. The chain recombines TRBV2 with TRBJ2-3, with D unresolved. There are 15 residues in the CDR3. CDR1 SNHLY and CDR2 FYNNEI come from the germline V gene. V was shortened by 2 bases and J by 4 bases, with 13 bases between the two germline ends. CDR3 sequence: CASSERVFRSDTQYL. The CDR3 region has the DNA TGTGCCAGCAGTGAAAGGGTTTTTCGTTCAGATACGCAGTATCTT.

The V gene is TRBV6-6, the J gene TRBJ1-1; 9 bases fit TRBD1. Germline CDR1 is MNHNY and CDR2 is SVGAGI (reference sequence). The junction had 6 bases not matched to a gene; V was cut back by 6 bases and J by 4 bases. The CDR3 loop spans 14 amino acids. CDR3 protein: CASRNRGRSTEAFF. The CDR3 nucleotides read TGTGCCAGCAGGAACAGGGGGCGAAGCACTGAAGCTTTCTTT.

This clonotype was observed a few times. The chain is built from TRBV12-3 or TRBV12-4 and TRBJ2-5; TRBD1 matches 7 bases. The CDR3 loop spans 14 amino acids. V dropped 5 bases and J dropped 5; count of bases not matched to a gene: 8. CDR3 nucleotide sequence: TGTGCCAGCAGTGTAGACAGGGTCGGCGAGACCCAGTACTTC. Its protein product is CASSVDRVGETQYF.

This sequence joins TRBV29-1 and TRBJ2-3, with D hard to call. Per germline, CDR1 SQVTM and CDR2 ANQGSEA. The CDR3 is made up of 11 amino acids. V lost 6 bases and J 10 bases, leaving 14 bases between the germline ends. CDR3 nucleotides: TGCAGCGTCGAACTCGGCACGGCGCAGTATTTT. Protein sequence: CSVELGTAQYF.

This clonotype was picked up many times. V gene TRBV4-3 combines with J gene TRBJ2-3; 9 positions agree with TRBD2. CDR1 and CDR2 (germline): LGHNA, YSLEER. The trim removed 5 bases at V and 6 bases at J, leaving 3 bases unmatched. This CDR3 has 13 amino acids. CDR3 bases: TGCGCCAGCAGCGAAGGACTAGCGGATACGCAGTATTTT. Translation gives CASSEGLADTQYF.